This T cell receptor (beta chain) was identified in a study of breast tumors, draining lymph nodes, adjacent tissues. Whole-study results and caveats: That most tumor T cells come from lymph nodes remained unproven. Tumor TCR diversity was below lymph nodes but above nontumor tissue. The data were judged consistent with most tumor T cells coming from lymph node and expanding in tumor. Compared with basal-like, luminal-like tumors shared significantly more repertoire with nontumor tissue.

CDR1 is SGHVS, CDR2 FQNEAQ, per germline. V was clipped by 2 bases and J by 0 bases, with 14 bases between them. The CDR3 loop spans 17 amino acids. On this clonotype itself: Its antigen is still unknown.

Using its own MiXCR run on the multiplex PCR reads, TCRdb lists one record per CDR3 protein. This sample has more than 20,000 distinct CDR3 sequences; around 50% occur once, and the top ten carry around 8%. The sequenced sample consisted of breast tumor tissue. This receptor was taken from a female donor with breast cancer. Some clones in this sample may be carry-over from other donors' samples. The V call is TRBV7-8, the J call TRBJ1-3; D might be TRBD1 (5 bases). The chain's CDR3 is CASSLSFGGGSGNTIYF. The CDR3 nucleotides read TGTGCCAGCAGCTTAAGTTTCGGGGGGGGCTCTGGAAACACCATATATTTT.